One and the same sample provided the 11 T cell receptor beta chains below, sequenced in a study of naive and memory T cell subsets. Both TRBC1 and TRBC2 were covered by a beta constant-region primer of two equimolar oligonucleotides. A single record per CDR3 protein comes from TCRdb applying MiXCR to the UMI-ligation and nested PCR reads. There are about 5,400 distinct CDR3 sequences in the sample; approximately 6.8% occur only once, and less than 55% lies in the top ten. Material for sequencing was effector memory CD8+ T cells from blood. Subset reported: effector memory, CD45RA- CD27-. These receptor sequences come from a human donor in good health.

V gene TRBV4-3 combines with J gene TRBJ2-7, with TRBD2 as a possible D gene (5 bases). V lost 1 base to trimming and J lost 3 bases, with 16 bases between them. The CDR3 is made up of 16 amino acids. Germline CDR1 and CDR2: LGHNA and YSLEER. The CDR3, as DNA: TGCGCCAGCAGCCAAGTGTATGCCGGAGACTACTACGAGCAGTACTTC. The encoded protein is CASSQVYAGDYYEQYF.

This clonotype was picked up many times. V and J are TRBV4-3 and TRBJ1-1; D gene unclear. Per germline, CDR1 LGHNA and CDR2 YSLEER. V gave up 5 bases and J gave up 1 base, with 14 bases separating them. The CDR3 totals 15 residues. The CDR3 DNA follows: TGCGCCAGCAGCTCTAAGCCCGGGGAGAACACTGAAGCTTTCTTT. Residues: CASSSKPGENTEAFF.

This clonotype was seen a few times. CDR3 sequence: CASSDRSANEQFF. CDR3 nucleotide sequence: TGTGCCAGTAGCGATCGGTCAGCGAATGAGCAGTTCTTC. V usage is TRBV19 and J usage is TRBJ2-1; unclear D gene. The CDR3 is 13 amino acids. V was pared by 6 bases and J by 7 bases, with 13 bases between. Looked up from germline, CDR1 is LNHDA and CDR2 is SQIVND (reference sequence).

The chain has TRBV29-1 and TRBJ2-2; no reliable D call. Trimming left V 6 bases short and J 3 bases short, with 8 bases between. This CDR3 region has 12 residues. CDR1 and CDR2 from the germline V gene are SQVTM and ANQGSEA. The CDR3 DNA sequence: TGCAGCGTGAATAGTGACACCGGGGAGCTGTTTTTT. It codes for CSVNSDTGELFF.

Only a few counts were recorded for this clonotype. This may be a read error, as it is one base from a much larger clone. The chain is built from TRBV7-8 and TRBJ2-1, with unresolved D. CDR3 length: 14 amino acids. In germline, CDR1 is SGHVS, CDR2 FQNEAQ. V dropped 5 bases and J dropped 6 bases, with 14 bases sitting between them. The CDR3 sequence: CASSLPGRINEQFF. The DNA of the CDR3 is TGTGCCAGCAGCCTACCAGGACGTATCAATGAGCAGTTCTTC. Variable domain in full (rest from reference TRBV7-8 and TRBJ2-1): GAGVSQSPRYKVAKRGQDVALRCDPISGHVSLFWYQQALGQGPEFLTYFQNEAQLDKSGLPSDRFFAERPEGSVSTLKIQRTQQEDSAVYLCASSLPGRINEQFFGPGTRLTVL.

The chain uses TRBV28 and TRBJ2-1; D gene uncertain. The CDR3 loop spans 15 amino acids. In germline, CDR1 is MDHEN, CDR2 SYDVKM. The ends were cut back, 3 bases at V and 2 bases at J, with 11 bases in the middle. The CDR3 protein is CASSLGIGTYNEQFF. The CDR3 nucleotides read TGTGCCAGCAGTTTGGGGATTGGTACCTACAATGAGCAGTTCTTC. Using reference TRBV28 and TRBJ2-1 for the parts outside the CDR3, the full variable domain is DVKVTQSSRYLVKRTGEKVFLECVQDMDHENMFWYRQDPGLGLRLIYFSYDVKMKEKGDIPEGYSVSREKKERFSLILESASTNQTSMYLCASSLGIGTYNEQFFGPGTRLTVL.

This clonotype appeared many times. The CDR3: CASSISTSNNEQFF. CDR3 nucleotides: TGTGCCAGCAGCATCTCGACTAGCAACAATGAGCAGTTCTTC. The chain has TRBV14 and TRBJ2-1; TRBD2 matches at 7 bases. The length of the CDR3 is 14 residues. Germline V gene lookup returns CDR1 SGHDN and CDR2 FVKESK. The V gene end was trimmed by 5 bases and the J gene end by 5 bases; junction bases not matched to a gene: 6.

This clonotype appeared many times. The V and J genes are TRBV4-3 and TRBJ2-5; 7 bases are a match to TRBD1. CDR3 length: 15 residues. The germline V gene has CDR1 LGHNA and CDR2 YSLEER. V gave up 0 bases and J gave up 5 bases; unmatched junction bases: 6. CDR3 protein: CASSQEQGVDETQYF. The CDR3 DNA reads TGCGCCAGCAGCCAAGAGCAGGGGGTAGATGAGACCCAGTACTTC.

The table lists this clonotype with a few counts. The chain employs TRBV5-5 and TRBJ1-1; perhaps TRBD1 as D (6 bases). CDR3 length: 19 amino acids. V was clipped by 0 bases and J by 0 bases, with 21 bases between them. Germline CDR1 reads SGHKS; CDR2 reads YYEKEE (reference sequence). The CDR3 here is CASSLAVTGTLGLNTEAFF. Written as DNA, the CDR3 is TGTGCCAGCAGCTTGGCTGTGACAGGAACTCTGGGGTTGAACACTGAAGCTTTCTTT.

This chain uses TRBV7-2 with TRBJ2-3, with D unclear. V dropped 5 bases and J dropped 3 bases, with 15 bases sitting between them. Looked up from germline, CDR1 is SGHTA and CDR2 is FQGNSA. The CDR3 length is 15 residues. The CDR3 spells CASSPGELHTDTQYF. The DNA of the CDR3 is TGTGCCAGCAGCCCAGGCGAATTACATACAGATACGCAGTATTTT.

This clonotype came up many times. The rearrangement links TRBV6-1 to TRBJ2-1; 9 bases line up with TRBD2. Per the germline V gene, CDR1 is MNHNS and CDR2 is SASEGT. This CDR3 spans 16 amino acids. V lost 3 bases, J lost 8 bases, and 11 bases stayed unmatched. The DNA for the CDR3 is TGTGCCAGCAGTGACAAGCTTGCGGGAGGGCCGGATGAGCAGTTCTTC. Translation gives CASSDKLAGGPDEQFF.